Included here is one TCR beta chain sequence, with context. The antigen is undetermined. The CDR3 contains 14 residues. Trimming shortened V by 5 bases and J by 3 bases, and 14 bases separated the two germline ends. CDR1 is MNHNS, CDR2 SASEGT, per germline. The source of the sample is a study of T cells after yellow fever vaccination. Points from the study as a whole: There was a possibility that FACS-sorted repertoires contained abundant clonotypes contaminating from the bulk population.

The study made its TCR cDNA through 5'RACE template switching. That step introduced a universal primer site along with UMIs. TCRdb called the 5' RACE reads again in MiXCR, with one record for every CDR3 protein. The sample holds approximately 550,000 distinct CDR3 sequences, roughly 14% seen once. This TCR was recovered from a man aged 25 to 40 who received the YFV17D yellow fever vaccine. This chain uses TRBV6-1 with TRBJ2-7; D may be TRBD2 (6 bases). Specimen: PBMCs, collected on the day of the yellow fever booster vaccination. This CDR3 reads CASSTQAGNYEQYF. The CDR3 nucleotides read TGTGCCAGCAGTACCCAAGCGGGTAACTACGAGCAGTACTTC.